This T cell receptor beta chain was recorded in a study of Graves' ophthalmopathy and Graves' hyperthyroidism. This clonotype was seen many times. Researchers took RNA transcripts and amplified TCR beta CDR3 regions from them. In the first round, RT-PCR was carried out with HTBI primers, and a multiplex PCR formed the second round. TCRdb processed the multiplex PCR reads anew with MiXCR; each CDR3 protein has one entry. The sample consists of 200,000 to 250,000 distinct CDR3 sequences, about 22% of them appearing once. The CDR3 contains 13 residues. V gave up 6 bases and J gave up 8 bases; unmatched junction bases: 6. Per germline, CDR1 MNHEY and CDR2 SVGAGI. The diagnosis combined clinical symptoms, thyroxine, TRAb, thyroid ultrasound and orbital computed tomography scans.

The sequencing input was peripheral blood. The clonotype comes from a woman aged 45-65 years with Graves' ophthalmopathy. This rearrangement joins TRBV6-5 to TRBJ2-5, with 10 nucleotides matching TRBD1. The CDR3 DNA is TGTGCCAGCAGAGGCGGACAGGGGGTTACCCAGTACTTC. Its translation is CASRGGQGVTQYF.